A selection of T cell receptor beta chains follows, all from one sample in a study of regulatory T cells in long-lasting Graves disease. TCRdb re-called the multiplex PCR reads with MiXCR, one entry per CDR3 protein. The sample comprises 300,000 to 350,000 distinct CDR3 sequences, around a fifth of which are singletons, and less than 35% rests with the top ten. Sequencing used peripheral blood mononuclear cells (PBMCs), obtained when the disease was refractory, from a patient treated with antithyroid drugs. Every receptor here comes from a female donor with Graves disease. CDR3s include the opening cysteine and the closing phenylalanine or tryptophan. A D gene is named only where the DNA matches it firmly. Expanded clones get a size class; other rows say once, few or many, or leave the size out.

>TRBJ2-3|TRBV29-1|NA|NA
TGCAGCGTTGAACGGACAGCCGATGCCACGCAGTATTTT
CSVERTADATQYF
>TRBJ1-1|TRBV18|NA|NA
TGTGCCAGCTCACCACCGGGACGGAACACTGAAGCTTTCTTT
CASSPPGRNTEAFF
>TRBJ2-5|TRBV20-1|TRBD2|NA
TGCAGTGCCAACCCTAGCGGGTGGCAAGAGACCCAGTACTTC
CSANPSGWQETQYF
>TRBJ2-2|TRBV11-2|NA|many
TGTGCCAGCAGCCTTAGCGTACCCACCGGGGAGCTGTTTTTT
CASSLSVPTGELFF
>TRBJ1-2|TRBV5-1|TRBD1|many
TGCGCCAGCAGCACCGGACAGGGTTCGAAATCTGGCTACACCTTC
CASSTGQGSKSGYTF
>TRBJ2-3|TRBV30|NA|NA
TGTGCCTGGAGTGACGGGGCAGGGGGGGAACAGCCCCAGTATTTT
CAWSDGAGGEQPQYF
>TRBJ1-5|TRBV5-5|NA|NA
TGTGCCAGCAGCTTGGAGGTTAGCAATCAGCCCCAGCATTTT
CASSLEVSNQPQHF
>TRBJ1-1|TRBV6-1|TRBD1|many
TGTGCCAGCAGCGTCAGGGGGCCTAACACTGAAGCTTTCTTT
CASSVRGPNTEAFF
>TRBJ1-5|TRBV10-3|TRBD1|many
TGTGCCATCAGTGACGGACAGGGCAATCAGCCCCAGCATTTT
CAISDGQGNQPQHF
>TRBJ2-1|TRBV12-3/TRBV12-4|TRBD2|NA
TGTGCCAGCAGTTTAGCGCTAGCGGGAGCGAATGAGCAGTTCTTC
CASSLALAGANEQFF
>TRBJ1-4|TRBV28|NA|NA
TGTGCCAGCAGCGAACAGGAAAAACTGTTTTTT
CASSEQEKLFF
>TRBJ1-4|TRBV6-1|NA|many
TGTGCCAGCAGTGAAGCCGGGACGGGCGCAAAACTGTTTTTT
CASSEAGTGAKLFF
>TRBJ1-1|TRBV11-2|NA|few
TGTGCCAGCAGCTTAGGGGGTACAGGACACAGGACTGAAGCTTTCTTT
CASSLGGTGHRTEAFF
>TRBJ2-7|TRBV6-2/TRBV6-3|TRBD1|many
TGTGCCAGCAGTTACAAACCCCCGGGACAGGGTCTGTACGAGCAGTACTTC
CASSYKPPGQGLYEQYF
>TRBJ1-6|TRBV12-3/TRBV12-4|NA|many
TGTGCCAGCACCCGGCGGGACGTCATTAATTCACCCCTCCACTTT
CASTRRDVINSPLHF
>TRBJ2-7|TRBV7-9|TRBD1|many
TGTGCCAGCAGCCATCCCCGTGGACAGGGGGCGCCCCACGACGAGCAGTACTTC
CASSHPRGQGAPHDEQYF
>TRBJ1-1|TRBV19|TRBD1|few
TGTGCCAGTACCCGGGACAGGGTGAACACTGAAGCTTTCTTT
CASTRDRVNTEAFF
>TRBJ2-7|TRBV18|NA|many
TGTGCCAGCAGCCCCTACGAGAGCTACGAGCAGTACTTC
CASSPYESYEQYF
>TRBJ2-7|TRBV30|NA|NA
TGTGCCTGGAGCCGGGGCTCCTACGAGCAGTACTTC
CAWSRGSYEQYF
>TRBJ2-2|TRBV5-5|TRBD2|NA
TGTGCCAGCAGCCCCTCCAGCTTCGGACTAGCGGGGAACACCGGGGAGCTGTTTTTT
CASSPSSFGLAGNTGELFF
>TRBJ2-7|TRBV7-2|NA|many
TGTGCCAGCAGCTTAGCCGGAGGACAGATCTACGAGCAGTACTTC
CASSLAGGQIYEQYF
>TRBJ1-1|TRBV29-1|NA|many
TGCAGCGTTAAATTGGACCCTTCTGGCACTGAAGCTTTCTTT
CSVKLDPSGTEAFF
>TRBJ2-5|TRBV7-9|TRBD2|NA
TGTGCCAGCAGCCCGTCGGGACTAGTAGGGGAGACCCAGTACTTC
CASSPSGLVGETQYF
>TRBJ2-7|TRBV3-1|NA|few
TGTGCCTCGGCGGTTTCGGGCTACGAGCAGTACTTC
CASAVSGYEQYF
>TRBJ1-3|TRBV4-2|NA|NA
TGTGCCAGCAGCCAAGATCTGGGGGCCGGTTACACCATATATTTT
CASSQDLGAGYTIYF
>TRBJ1-1|TRBV10-2|NA|few
TGCGCCAGCAGCGGGCGGGATATTTGGAACACTGAAGCTTTCTTT
CASSGRDIWNTEAFF
>TRBJ1-1|TRBV11-3|TRBD1|few
TGTGCCAGCACCACCCAGGGGGGGGGCACTGAAGCTTTCTTT
CASTTQGGGTEAFF
>TRBJ1-1|TRBV24-1|NA|few
TGTGCCACCAGTGATTCCCGAGGGGGAGACACTGAAGCTTTCTTT
CATSDSRGGDTEAFF
>TRBJ2-2|TRBV2|NA|many
TGTGCCAGCAGTTGGGTGGGCAGCCCCAACACCGGGGAGCTGTTTTTT
CASSWVGSPNTGELFF
>TRBJ2-7|TRBV3-1|NA|many
TGTGCCAGCAGCCAAAGGGGGAACTACGAGCAGTACTTC
CASSQRGNYEQYF
>TRBJ1-4|TRBV5-8|NA|NA
TGTGCCAGCAGCTCCTCGATTGGACGGACTAATGAAAAACTGTTTTTT
CASSSSIGRTNEKLFF
>TRBJ1-5|TRBV4-1|NA|few
TGCGCCAGCAGTCTTGGGAGGCCAGTGCCTAATAGCAATCAGCCCCAGCATTTT
CASSLGRPVPNSNQPQHF
>TRBJ1-2|TRBV2|NA|NA
TGTGCCAGCAGTTACGAACGTACCTATGGCTACACCTTC
CASSYERTYGYTF
>TRBJ2-7|TRBV20-1|NA|few
TGCAGTGTCGGCGGTCAGGGGTCCTACGAGCAGTACTTC
CSVGGQGSYEQYF
>TRBJ1-4|TRBV11-2|NA|many
TGTGCCAGCAGTCCTCCAGCCAGGGGACCCCATGAAAAACTGTTTTTT
CASSPPARGPHEKLFF
>TRBJ1-5|TRBV6-1|NA|many
TGTGCCAGCTGGCGGGGGGCCTTCAATCAGCCCCAGCATTTT
CASWRGAFNQPQHF
>TRBJ1-2|TRBV12-3/TRBV12-4|NA|many
TGTGCCAGCAGCCAACCCCCGGATCAAAACTATGGCTACACCTTC
CASSQPPDQNYGYTF
>TRBJ2-5|TRBV9|NA|NA
TGTGCCAGCAGCCCGGAGGGACATAACCAAGAGACCCAGTACTTC
CASSPEGHNQETQYF
>TRBJ2-7|TRBV12-3/TRBV12-4|TRBD1|many
TGTGCCAGCAGTTTAGAAGTTGGGACAGGATCCTACGAGCAGTACTTC
CASSLEVGTGSYEQYF
>TRBJ2-1|TRBV28|TRBD1|NA
TGTGCCAGCAGTTTATTTTCGTGGACAGGGAGATTCAATGAGCAGTTCTTC
CASSLFSWTGRFNEQFF
>TRBJ1-2|TRBV12-3/TRBV12-4|NA|many
TGTGCCAGCAGTTTAGACAGACGTCCTGCGGGAGGCTACACCTTC
CASSLDRRPAGGYTF
>TRBJ1-5|TRBV9|NA|many
TGTGCCAGCAGCGGACGGCCTAGGGAGGACAATCAGCCCCAGCATTTT
CASSGRPREDNQPQHF